Listed below are T cell receptor beta chains from one sample, sequenced in a study of blood T cell repertoires in COVID-19. Profiled with immunoSEQ multiplex PCR; TCRdb holds only in-frame clones, not every one. The sample lists more than 50,000 clones; roughly 77% were seen once. The sample comprised peripheral blood. The source is a human donor in a cohort sampled during active COVID-19. The CDR3 runs from the conserved cysteine through the conserved F or W. D genes are given only for firm matches. Only some rows state a clone size, as once, few, many or a class for expanded clones.

V gene,D gene,J gene,clone size,CDR3 DNA,CDR3 protein
TRBV6-4,TRBD2,TRBJ2-3,.,TGTGCCAGCAGTGCAACTAGCGGATACACAGATACGCAGTATTTT,CASSATSGYTDTQYF
TRBV28,TRBD2,TRBJ2-7,.,TGTGCCAGCAGACCGGCCATAGCGGGGAGATACGAGCAGTACTTC,CASRPAIAGRYEQYF
TRBV6-1,.,TRBJ2-2,.,TGTGCCAGCAGTGAGGTGCAGGGCCTCACCGGGGAGCTGTTTTTT,CASSEVQGLTGELFF
TRBV19,TRBD2,TRBJ2-7,.,TGTGCCAGTAGGACATCGGGGGGAGGGCTGTACGAGCAGTACTTC,CASRTSGGGLYEQYF
TRBV7-6,.,TRBJ1-1,.,TGTGCCAGCAGCTCAGGGGACCGGGGGAACACTGAAGCTTTCTTT,CASSSGDRGNTEAFF
TRBV5-1,.,TRBJ2-7,.,TGCGCCAGCAGCTTGGACAACTACGAGCAGTACTTC,CASSLDNYEQYF
TRBV5-4,TRBD1,TRBJ1-2,.,TGTGCCAGCAGCTTGGAAGGCAGGGGGGCTAACTATGGCTACACCTTC,CASSLEGRGANYGYTF
TRBV7-2,.,TRBJ2-7,.,TGTGCCAGCAGCACCGCTCGGGGGTGGCGGGACGAGCAGTACTTC,CASSTARGWRDEQYF
TRBV6-6,.,TRBJ2-1,.,TGTGCCACCAGGGGCGCGGGAACCTACAATGAGCAGTTCTTC,CATRGAGTYNEQFF
TRBV5-1,.,TRBJ1-1,.,TGCGCCAGCAGCTTGGACGGGGTGATGGAAGCTTTCTTT,CASSLDGVMEAFF
TRBV19,.,TRBJ2-5,.,TGTGCCAGTAGTACCCCCGGGGTCCAAGAGACCCAGTACTTC,CASSTPGVQETQYF
TRBV11-1,TRBD1,TRBJ2-7,.,TGTGCCAGCAGCCGGGACAGCGTCGAGCAGTACTTC,CASSRDSVEQYF
TRBV5-8,TRBD1,TRBJ1-2,.,TGTGCCAGCAGCTTGGGACAGACAGGGGATGGCTACACCTTC,CASSLGQTGDGYTF
TRBV4-3,.,TRBJ1-3,.,TGCGCCAGCAGCCTAGCGCTCGCGGGGCCCGGAAACACCATATATTTT,CASSLALAGPGNTIYF
TRBV4-3,TRBD1,TRBJ2-7,.,TGCGCCAGCAGCCAAGGGTACAGGGGATACTCCTACGAGCAGTACTTC,CASSQGYRGYSYEQYF
TRBV5-4,TRBD2,TRBJ2-3,.,TGTGCCAGCAGCTCCGAACGTCGTAGCGGGAGGAGGACAGATACGCAGTATTTT,CASSSERRSGRRTDTQYF
TRBV6-5,.,TRBJ1-6,.,TGTGCCAGCAGTCAGACCGGCCTGGCCAAGGGGGTCCTCCACTTT,CASSQTGLAKGVLHF
TRBV2,TRBD1,TRBJ2-6,.,TGTGCCAGCAGTCGAGGGACAGGGGCTGGGGCCAACGTCCTGACTTTC,CASSRGTGAGANVLTF
TRBV15,.,TRBJ2-1,.,TGTGCCACCAGCAGAGAGGAGGGCACCCACAATGAGCAGTTCTTC,CATSREEGTHNEQFF
TRBV7-2,.,TRBJ2-3,.,TGTGCCAGCAGTCTACGGTCTAGCACAGATACGCAGTATTTT,CASSLRSSTDTQYF
TRBV25-1,TRBD1,TRBJ2-5,once,TGTGCCAGCCACAGGGGGCAAGAGACCCAGTACTTC,CASHRGQETQYF
TRBV7-9,.,TRBJ2-7,.,TGTGCCAGCACTAGGGGGGCTAGCGGCCCCTACGAGCAGTACTTC,CASTRGASGPYEQYF
TRBV5-1,.,TRBJ2-2,few,TGCGCCAGCAGCGTCGGGAGAGCGAACACCGGGGAGCTGTTTTTT,CASSVGRANTGELFF
TRBV7-2,TRBD1,TRBJ2-7,.,TGTGCCAGCAACCCATACAACAGGGGCGAGCAGTACTTC,CASNPYNRGEQYF
TRBV6-5,TRBD1,TRBJ1-2,.,TGTGCCAGCAGTCACCACGACAGGGGGTCAGGCTACACCTTC,CASSHHDRGSGYTF
TRBV5-6,.,TRBJ2-7,few,TGTGCCAGCAGGCCCCCCCTAGCGAGGGGATCCTACGAGCAGTACTTC,CASRPPLARGSYEQYF
TRBV29-1,.,TRBJ2-5,.,TGCAGCGTCGTGATGGGGAGAGAGACCCAGTACTTC,CSVVMGRETQYF
TRBV5-1,.,TRBJ2-6,.,TGCGCCAGCAGCTATTCAGGGTTGACTGGGGCCAACGTCCTGACTTTC,CASSYSGLTGANVLTF
TRBV5-1,TRBD2,TRBJ2-6,.,TGCGCCAGCAGCTTGTCAGCGGGAGGAGCCGGGGCCAACGTCCTGACTTTC,CASSLSAGGAGANVLTF
TRBV20-1,.,TRBJ2-1,once,TGCAGTGCTAGTCCCGATCCCGCGGGATGGTTCTTC,CSASPDPAGWFF
TRBV28,.,TRBJ1-1,.,TGTGCCAGCAGTTTACTTGTCCGCACTGAAGCTTTCTTT,CASSLLVRTEAFF
TRBV7-3,TRBD1,TRBJ1-6,once,TGTGCCAGCAGCAAATCGGGACAGACTCTCCACTTT,CASSKSGQTLHF
TRBV12-3/TRBV12-4,.,TRBJ1-1,.,TGTGCCAGCAGTTTTGGGCAGGGGATGGAAGCTTTCTTT,CASSFGQGMEAFF
TRBV6-5,.,TRBJ2-6,.,TGTGCCACCGGAGGTGGGGCCAACGTCCTGACTTTC,CATGGGANVLTF
TRBV19,TRBD2,TRBJ2-3,few,TGTGCCAGTAGTATAGTCCCATTCGCCTCTTTTAGCGGGAGAACAGATACGCAGTATTTT,CASSIVPFASFSGRTDTQYF
TRBV7-2,.,TRBJ2-5,.,TGTGCCAGCAGCTTAGTTGGAGGAGAGACCCAGTACTTC,CASSLVGGETQYF
TRBV4-3,TRBD1,TRBJ2-7,.,TGCGCCAGCAGCCCCGATGGGACAGGGGGCGCGTACGAGCAGTACTTC,CASSPDGTGGAYEQYF
TRBV7-9,TRBD2,TRBJ2-1,.,TGTGCCAGCAGCGCCTCTAGCGGGAGGGCCACTGAGCAGTTCTTC,CASSASSGRATEQFF
TRBV19,.,TRBJ1-1,.,TGTGCCAGTAGTATGGCAGGCAGCATGAACACTGAAGCTTTCTTT,CASSMAGSMNTEAFF
TRBV27,.,TRBJ1-1,.,TGTGCCAGCGGCCTTCGGGGGGGGGTGACTGAAGCTTTCTTT,CASGLRGGVTEAFF
TRBV7-2,TRBD2,TRBJ2-7,.,TGTGCCAGCAGCCCCTCCGCTAGCGGTGTCTACGAGCAGTACTTC,CASSPSASGVYEQYF
TRBV6-5,TRBD2,TRBJ2-7,.,TGTGCCAGCAGTTCCGGGACTAGTAGATACGAGCAGTACTTC,CASSSGTSRYEQYF
TRBV5-1,.,TRBJ1-6,.,TGCGCCAGCAGCTTGGAGAGCTCCTATAATTCACCCCTCCACTTT,CASSLESSYNSPLHF
TRBV9,TRBD1,TRBJ1-2,medium-sized,TGTGCCAGCAGCCCCGGGACAGAGAATGGCTACACCTTC,CASSPGTENGYTF
TRBV7-2,TRBD2,TRBJ2-7,.,TGTGCCAGCAGCTCAGGACTAGCGGGAGACGGCGAGCAGTACTTC,CASSSGLAGDGEQYF
TRBV9,.,TRBJ2-6,.,TGTGCCAGCAGCGATCTCTCTGGGGCCAACGTCCTGACTTTC,CASSDLSGANVLTF
TRBV7-2,TRBD2,TRBJ2-3,.,TGTGCCAGCAGCTTAGTTACTAGCGGGGCTGTTGCAGATACGCAGTATTTT,CASSLVTSGAVADTQYF
TRBV18,.,TRBJ1-1,.,TGTGCCAGCTCACACCCGGGAACTGAAGCTTTCTTT,CASSHPGTEAFF
TRBV12-3/TRBV12-4,.,TRBJ2-7,.,TGTGCCAGCAGTTTAGGCAGGGCCTACGAGCAGTACTTC,CASSLGRAYEQYF